These T cell receptor beta chains were read from a single sample in a study of blood T cell repertoires in COVID-19. Some clones are missing from TCRdb's copy, which holds only in-frame ones; the method was immunoSEQ multiplex PCR. Altogether approximately 300,000 clones are present, more than 85% being singletons, with the ten largest covering approximately 4.6%. Sequencing was done on a sample of peripheral blood. These receptors all come from a man aged 35 to 55 with acute or convalescent COVID-19. Each CDR3 is given without its conserved first and last residue.

>TRBJ1-5|TRBV28
ASTGTGFNQPQH
>TRBJ2-7|TRBV6-1
ASSFGQGGYEQY
>TRBJ1-5|TRBV5-1
ASSPIGGGNQPQH
>TRBJ2-7|TRBV5-1
ASSLGPGTVTYEQY
>TRBJ1-1|TRBV18
ASSPNGQANTEAF
>TRBJ1-6|TRBV9
ASSVSTGVGSPLH
>TRBJ1-6|TRBV6-1
ASSESSSYNSPLH
>TRBJ1-3|TRBV9
ASSVGGHGNTIY
>TRBJ1-6|TRBV5-1
ASSLRQGNNSPLH
>TRBJ1-5|TRBV30
AWSADRAYQPQH
>TRBJ1-4|TRBV4-1
ASSQERGGNEKLF
>TRBJ1-4|TRBV15
ATSPRRQRHINEKLF
>TRBJ2-7|TRBV6-6
ASSTGTGYEQY
>TRBJ2-6|TRBV5-1
ASSLLSGGAGANVLT
>TRBJ2-3|TRBV6-5
ASSPGGDGDTQY
>TRBJ1-4|TRBV25-1
ASSDRGQGTYNEKLF
>TRBJ1-2|TRBV5-4
ASSFGEYYGYT
>TRBJ2-3|TRBV4-2
ASSHRATDTQY
>TRBJ2-7|TRBV5-1
ASSDDTGIHEQY
>TRBJ2-7|TRBV6-6
ASSYPRGAGANEQY
>TRBJ2-7|TRBV5-6
ASSLGLAVYYEQY
>TRBJ2-7|TRBV19
ASSIGQIIGEQY
>TRBJ1-2|TRBV5-1
ASTPGQGGYGYT
>TRBJ1-2|TRBV2
ASSLTGNYGYT
>TRBJ2-3|TRBV18
ASSPDRGTDTQY
>TRBJ2-4|TRBV29-1
SVETGGAKNIQY
>TRBJ2-7|TRBV15
ATSRVLGDRGGEQY
>TRBJ1-3|TRBV29-1
SVGSAGPGNTIY
>TRBJ1-2|TRBV7-3
ASSPTGGAGYGYT
>TRBJ2-1|TRBV6-1
ASSEGTTSGRVRQGRGNEQF
>TRBJ1-1|TRBV18
ASSPSGGARGTEAF
>TRBJ2-1|TRBV7-8
ASSLGMRVEQF
>TRBJ2-1|TRBV9
ASSVGRASGAHNEQF
>TRBJ1-1|TRBV25-1
ASSPRGELVEAF
>TRBJ1-3|TRBV2
ASSTGNSGNTIY
>TRBJ1-1|TRBV6-1
ASSESTGLGTEAF
>TRBJ1-1|TRBV14
ASSQVSGLEAF
>TRBJ1-1|TRBV6-5
ASRGGQGWTEAF
>TRBJ1-1|TRBV19
ASSPTTGMNTEAF
>TRBJ1-5|TRBV2
ASRGAGQPQH
>TRBJ1-1|TRBV5-1
ASSWDRGHTEAF
>TRBJ1-1|TRBV21-1
ASSTTGGEIEAF
>TRBJ2-7|TRBV3-1/TRBV3-2
ASSQDLTSGTTYEQY
>TRBJ2-2|TRBV5-1
ASRVPGQGNTGELF
>TRBJ2-7|TRBV5-6
ASSSLGLAGAPPYEQY